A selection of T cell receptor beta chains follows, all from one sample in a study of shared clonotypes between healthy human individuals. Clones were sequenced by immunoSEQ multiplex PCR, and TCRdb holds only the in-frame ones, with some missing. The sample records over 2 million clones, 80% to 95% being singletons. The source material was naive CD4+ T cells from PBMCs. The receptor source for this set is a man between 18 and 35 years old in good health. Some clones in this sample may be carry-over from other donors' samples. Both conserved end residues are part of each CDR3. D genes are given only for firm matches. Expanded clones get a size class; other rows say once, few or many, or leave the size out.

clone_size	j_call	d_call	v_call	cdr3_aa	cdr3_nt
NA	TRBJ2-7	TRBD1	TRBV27	CATGQGLPTYEQYF	TGTGCCACCGGACAGGGGCTACCCACCTACGAGCAGTACTTC
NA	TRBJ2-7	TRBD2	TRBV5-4	CASSSTGTTPYEQYF	TGTGCCAGCAGCTCGACCGGGACTACTCCCTACGAGCAGTACTTC
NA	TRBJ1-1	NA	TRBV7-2	CASGRLNTEAFF	TGTGCCAGCGGTAGGTTGAACACTGAAGCTTTCTTT
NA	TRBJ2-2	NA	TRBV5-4	CASSADQLRGSGELFF	TGTGCCAGCAGCGCCGACCAGCTAAGGGGGTCCGGGGAGCTGTTTTTT
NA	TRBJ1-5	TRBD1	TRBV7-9	CASSLGTTGGGQPQHF	TGTGCCAGCAGCTTAGGGACTACAGGGGGCGGTCAGCCCCAGCATTTT
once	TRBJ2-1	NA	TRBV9	CASSVDGISYNEQFF	TGTGCCAGCAGCGTGGACGGGATCTCCTACAATGAGCAGTTCTTC
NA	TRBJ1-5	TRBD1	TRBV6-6	CASSYGQGGNQPQHF	TGTGCCAGCAGTTACGGGCAGGGGGGCAATCAGCCCCAGCATTTT
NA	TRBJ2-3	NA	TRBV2	CASSPWPGADTQYF	TGTGCCAGCAGTCCCTGGCCGGGGGCAGATACGCAGTATTTT
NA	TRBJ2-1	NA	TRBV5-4	CASPGLTSNEQFF	TGTGCCAGCCCGGGACTCACTTCCAATGAGCAGTTCTTC
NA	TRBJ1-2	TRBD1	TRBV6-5	CASSQDRADGYTF	TGTGCCAGCAGTCAGGACAGGGCAGATGGCTACACCTTC
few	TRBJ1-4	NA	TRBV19	CASSTREPNEKLFF	TGTGCCAGTAGTACCAGGGAGCCTAATGAAAAACTGTTTTTT
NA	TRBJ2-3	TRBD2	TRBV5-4	CASSLGSGGAPSTDTQYF	TGTGCCAGCAGCTTAGGATCCGGGGGGGCTCCCAGCACAGATACGCAGTATTTT
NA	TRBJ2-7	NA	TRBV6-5	CAIRRGGNYEQYF	TGTGCGATCCGACGGGGCGGGAACTACGAGCAGTACTTC
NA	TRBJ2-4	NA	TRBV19	CASTGQSLAKNIQYF	TGTGCCAGTACGGGGCAGAGCCTAGCCAAAAACATTCAGTACTTC
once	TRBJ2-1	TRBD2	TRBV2	CASTSGASGRIRDNEQFF	TGTGCCAGCACTTCGGGGGCTAGCGGGAGGATTCGGGACAATGAGCAGTTCTTC
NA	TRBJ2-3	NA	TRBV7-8	CASSASTDTQYF	TGTGCCAGCAGCGCCAGCACAGATACGCAGTATTTT
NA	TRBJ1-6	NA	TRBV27	CASSPRELYSPLHF	TGTGCCAGCAGTCCCAGGGAACTTTACTCACCCCTCCACTTT
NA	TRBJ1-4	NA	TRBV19	CASRWQGNEKLFF	TGTGCCAGCCGGTGGCAGGGTAATGAAAAACTGTTTTTT
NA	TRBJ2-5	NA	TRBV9	CASSVTFQGWETQYF	TGTGCCAGCAGCGTAACGTTCCAGGGGTGGGAGACCCAGTACTTC
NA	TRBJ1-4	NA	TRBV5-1	CASSLGGGSREEKLFF	TGCGCCAGCAGCTTGGGTGGGGGCTCGAGAGAGGAAAAACTGTTTTTT
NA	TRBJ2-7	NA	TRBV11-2	CASSLGGATYEQYF	TGTGCCAGCAGCCTTGGGGGGGCGACCTACGAGCAGTACTTC
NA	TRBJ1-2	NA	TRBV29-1	CSVGSASGVKKGGYTF	TGCAGCGTAGGATCGGCCTCGGGGGTAAAGAAGGGGGGCTACACCTTC
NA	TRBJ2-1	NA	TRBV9	CASSSSGTYNEQFF	TGTGCCAGCAGCAGTAGCGGAACCTACAATGAGCAGTTCTTC
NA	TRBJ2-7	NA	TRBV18	CASSPLFSNEQYF	TGTGCCAGCTCACCGTTATTTTCGAACGAGCAGTACTTC
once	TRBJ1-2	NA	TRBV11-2	CASSFGRAGYGYTF	TGTGCCAGCAGCTTCGGTAGGGCCGGCTATGGCTACACCTTC
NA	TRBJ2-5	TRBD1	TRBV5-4	CASSADRGHGETQYF	TGTGCCAGCAGCGCGGACAGGGGGCACGGGGAGACCCAGTACTTC
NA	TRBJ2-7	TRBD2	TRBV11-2	CASSSLAGGAYEQYF	TGTGCCAGCAGCTCACTAGCGGGAGGGGCGTACGAGCAGTACTTC
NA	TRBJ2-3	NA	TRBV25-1	CASSDLSPGSTDTQYF	TGTGCCAGCAGTGATTTGTCCCCCGGGAGCACAGATACGCAGTATTTT
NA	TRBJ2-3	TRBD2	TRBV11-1	CASTPTSGRVFDTQYF	TGTGCCAGCACTCCGACTAGCGGGAGGGTCTTTGACACGCAGTATTTT
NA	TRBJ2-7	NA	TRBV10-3	CAISAGDSYEQYF	TGTGCCATCAGTGCAGGGGACTCCTACGAGCAGTACTTC
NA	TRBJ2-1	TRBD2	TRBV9	CASGGDNEQFF	TGTGCCAGCGGGGGGGACAATGAGCAGTTCTTC
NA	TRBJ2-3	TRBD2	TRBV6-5	CASSPKRDSVTQYF	TGTGCCAGCAGTCCTAAGCGGGACTCAGTTACGCAGTATTTT
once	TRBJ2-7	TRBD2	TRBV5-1	CASSLAGLAGGYEQYF	TGCGCCAGCAGCTTGGCGGGACTAGCGGGAGGCTACGAGCAGTACTTC
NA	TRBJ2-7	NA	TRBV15	CATSRDSEGQQYF	TGTGCCACCAGCAGAGATTCGGAGGGACAGCAGTACTTC
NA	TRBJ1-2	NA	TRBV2	CASSDGTVFGYTF	TGTGCCAGCAGTGATGGGACGGTTTTCGGCTACACCTTC
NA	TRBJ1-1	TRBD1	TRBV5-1	CASSSRQGGTEAFF	TGCGCCAGCAGCTCCAGACAGGGGGGGACTGAAGCTTTCTTT
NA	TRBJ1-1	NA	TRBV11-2	CASSLGRQNTEAFF	TGTGCCAGCAGCTTAGGACGGCAGAACACTGAAGCTTTCTTT
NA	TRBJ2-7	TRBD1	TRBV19	CASAGQGQGQYF	TGTGCCAGCGCCGGACAGGGCCAAGGGCAGTACTTC
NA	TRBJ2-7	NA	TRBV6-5	CASSYAQGKPYEQYF	TGTGCCAGCAGTTACGCGCAGGGTAAGCCCTACGAGCAGTACTTC
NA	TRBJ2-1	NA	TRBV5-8	CASSLVARDNEQFF	TGTGCCAGCAGCTTGGTGGCTCGGGACAATGAGCAGTTCTTC
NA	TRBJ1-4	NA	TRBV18	CASSLGSWEKLFF	TGTGCCAGCTCACTGGGGAGTTGGGAAAAACTGTTTTTT
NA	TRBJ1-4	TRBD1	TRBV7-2	CASSLNPGGTNEKLFF	TGTGCCAGCAGCTTAAACCCAGGGGGAACTAATGAAAAACTGTTTTTT
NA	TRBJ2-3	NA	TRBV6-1	CASSVTDTQYF	TGTGCCAGCAGTGTCACAGATACGCAGTATTTT
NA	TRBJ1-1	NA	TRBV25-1	CASNPTGHTEAFF	TGTGCCAGCAACCCCACCGGGCACACTGAAGCTTTCTTT
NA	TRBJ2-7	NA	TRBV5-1	CASSQTGAYEQYF	TGCGCCAGCTCCCAGACCGGGGCCTACGAGCAGTACTTC
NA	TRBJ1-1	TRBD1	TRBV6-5	CASRNRGHTEAFF	TGTGCCAGCAGGAACAGGGGCCACACTGAAGCTTTCTTT
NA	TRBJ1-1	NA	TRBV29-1	CSATRTVNTEAFF	TGCAGCGCCACCCGGACCGTGAACACTGAAGCTTTCTTT
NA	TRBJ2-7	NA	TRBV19	CARGRDEQYF	TGTGCCAGGGGGCGGGACGAGCAGTACTTC